This T cell receptor beta chain appears in the sequencing data of a study of cytomegalovirus exposure and HLA in healthy donors. Use of 60 Vbeta and 13 Jbeta primers characterized the PCR. Only in-frame clones appear in the TCRdb table, and some are missing; sequencing was by immunoSEQ multiplex PCR. The sample contains about 120,000 clones, about 11% of which appear only once. The trim removed 1 base at V and 5 bases at J, leaving 11 bases unmatched. Germline CDR1 reads MGHRA; CDR2 reads YSYEKL. CDR3 size: 17 residues. The chain uses TRBV4-1 and TRBJ1-5; 7 bases match TRBD1. Sequencing input: PBMCs. The source of this sequence is a woman aged 18 to 35 in good health and CMV-seropositive. CDR3 in DNA: TGCGCCAGCAGCCAAGGACCCGGGACAGTGCTTCATCAGCCCCAGCATTTT. The encoded protein is CASSQGPGTVLHQPQHF.